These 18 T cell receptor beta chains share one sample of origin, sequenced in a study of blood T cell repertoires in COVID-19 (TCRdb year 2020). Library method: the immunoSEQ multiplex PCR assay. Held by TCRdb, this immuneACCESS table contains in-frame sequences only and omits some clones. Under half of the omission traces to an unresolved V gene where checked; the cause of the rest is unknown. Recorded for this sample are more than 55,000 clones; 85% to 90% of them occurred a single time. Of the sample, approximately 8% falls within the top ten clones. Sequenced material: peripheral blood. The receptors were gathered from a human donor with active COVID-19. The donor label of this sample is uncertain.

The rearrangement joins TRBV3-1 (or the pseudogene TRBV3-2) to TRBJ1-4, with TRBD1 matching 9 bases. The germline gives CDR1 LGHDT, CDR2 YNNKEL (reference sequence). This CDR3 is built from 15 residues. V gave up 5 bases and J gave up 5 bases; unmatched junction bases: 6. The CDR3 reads CASSNDRGKNEKLFF. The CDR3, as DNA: TGTGCCAGCAGCAACGACAGGGGGAAAAATGAAAAACTGTTTTTT.

In DNA, the CDR3 is TGTGCCAGCAGCCAAGAAGCGGGAGAGGACAATGAGCAGTTCTTC. This sequence encodes CASSQEAGEDNEQFF. The rearrangement joins TRBV4-2 to TRBJ2-1; TRBD2 matches 8 bases. This CDR3 spans 15 amino acids. CDR1 is LGHNA, CDR2 YNFKEQ, per germline. Germline trimming cut 0 bases from V and 5 bases from J; bases unmatched to any gene: 3.

The CDR3 loop is CASSQDRSRGASTDTQYF. The CDR3 DNA is TGCGCCAGCAGCCAAGATCGGTCGCGGGGGGCGAGTACGGATACGCAGTATTTT. The chain uses TRBV4-1 and TRBJ2-3; 8 bases line up with TRBD2. This CDR3 has 18 residues. Germline values: CDR1 MGHRA, CDR2 YSYEKL. V shed 0 bases and J 6 bases; nucleotides not matched to a gene: 14.

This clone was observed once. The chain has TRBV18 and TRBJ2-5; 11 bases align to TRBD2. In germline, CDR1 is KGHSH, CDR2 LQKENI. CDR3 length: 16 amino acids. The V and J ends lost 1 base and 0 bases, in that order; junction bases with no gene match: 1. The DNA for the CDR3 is TGTGCCAGCTCACCACTGACTAGCGGGGACCAAGAGACCCAGTACTTC. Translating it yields CASSPLTSGDQETQYF.

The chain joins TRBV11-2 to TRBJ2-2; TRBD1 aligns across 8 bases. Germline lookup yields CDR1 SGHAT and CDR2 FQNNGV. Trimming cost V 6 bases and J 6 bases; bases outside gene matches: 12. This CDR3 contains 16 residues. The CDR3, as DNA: TGTGCCAGCAGGCGAACGGGCAGGGGGCGCGCCGGGGAGCTGTTTTTT. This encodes CASRRTGRGRAGELFF.

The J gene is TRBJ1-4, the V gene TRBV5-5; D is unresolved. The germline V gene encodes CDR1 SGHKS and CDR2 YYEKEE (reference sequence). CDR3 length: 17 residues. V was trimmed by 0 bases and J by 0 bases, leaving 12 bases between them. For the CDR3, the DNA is TGTGCCAGCAGCTTGGTAGCCAGTTCTTCAACTAATGAAAAACTGTTTTTT. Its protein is CASSLVASSSTNEKLFF.

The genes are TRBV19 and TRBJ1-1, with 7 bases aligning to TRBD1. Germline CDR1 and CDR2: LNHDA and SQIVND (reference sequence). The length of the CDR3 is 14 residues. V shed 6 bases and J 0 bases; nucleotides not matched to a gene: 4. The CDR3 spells CASRLDRLNTEAFF. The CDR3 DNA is TGTGCCAGTAGGTTGGACAGGTTGAACACTGAAGCTTTCTTT. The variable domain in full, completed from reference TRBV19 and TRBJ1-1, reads DGGITQSPKYLFRKEGQNVTLSCEQNLNHDAMYWYRQDPGQGLRLIYYSQIVNDFQKGDIAEGYSVSREKKESFPLTVTSAQKNPTAFYLCASRLDRLNTEAFFGQGTRLTVV.

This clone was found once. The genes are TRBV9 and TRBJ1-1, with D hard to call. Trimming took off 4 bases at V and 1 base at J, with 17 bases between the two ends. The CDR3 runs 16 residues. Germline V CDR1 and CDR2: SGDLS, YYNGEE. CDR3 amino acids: CASSRSGRLSNTEAFF. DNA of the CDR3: TGTGCCAGCAGCCGCTCTGGGAGACTCTCGAACACTGAAGCTTTCTTT.

In DNA, the CDR3 is TGTGCCAGCAGCTTAGTGGGGACAGGGAGGGACGAGCAGTACTTC. Translation: CASSLVGTGRDEQYF. The rearrangement joins TRBV7-2 to TRBJ2-7, with 9 bases fitting TRBD1. The V gene end was trimmed by 1 base and the J gene end by 5 bases; junction bases not matched to a gene: 6. CDR1 SGHTA and CDR2 FQGNSA come from the germline V gene. The CDR3 covers 15 residues. The entire variable domain, with the rest obtained from reference TRBV7-2 and TRBJ2-7, is as follows: GAGVSQSPSNKVTEKGKDVELRCDPISGHTALYWYRQSLGQGLEFLIYFQGNSAPDKSGLPSDRFSAERTGGSVSTLTIQRTQQEDSAVYLCASSLVGTGRDEQYFGPGTRLTVT.

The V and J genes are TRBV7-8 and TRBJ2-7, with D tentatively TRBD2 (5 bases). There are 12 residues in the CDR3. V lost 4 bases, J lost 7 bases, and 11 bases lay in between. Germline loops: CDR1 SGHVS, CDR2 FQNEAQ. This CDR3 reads CASSYLSGEQYF. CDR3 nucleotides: TGTGCCAGCAGCTACCTCTCGGGAGAGCAGTACTTC.

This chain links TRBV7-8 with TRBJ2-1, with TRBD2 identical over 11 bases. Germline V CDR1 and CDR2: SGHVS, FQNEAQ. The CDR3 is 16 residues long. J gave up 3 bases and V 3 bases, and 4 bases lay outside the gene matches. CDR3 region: CASSLETSGDYNEQFF. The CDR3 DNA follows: TGTGCCAGCAGCTTGGAGACTAGCGGGGACTACAATGAGCAGTTCTTC.

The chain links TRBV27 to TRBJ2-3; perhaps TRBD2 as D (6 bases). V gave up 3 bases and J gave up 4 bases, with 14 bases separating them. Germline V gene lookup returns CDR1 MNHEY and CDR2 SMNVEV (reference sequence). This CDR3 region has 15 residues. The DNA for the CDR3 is TGTGCCAGCAGTTTGTACCCGGGAGAGGCAGATACGCAGTATTTT. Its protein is CASSLYPGEADTQYF.

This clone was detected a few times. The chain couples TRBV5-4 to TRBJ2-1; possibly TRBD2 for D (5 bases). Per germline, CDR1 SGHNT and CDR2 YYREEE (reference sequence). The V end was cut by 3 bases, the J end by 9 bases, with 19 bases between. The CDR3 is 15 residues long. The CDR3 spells CASSWIGSSQFEQFF. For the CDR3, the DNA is TGTGCCAGCAGCTGGATTGGGAGCTCCCAGTTTGAGCAGTTCTTC.

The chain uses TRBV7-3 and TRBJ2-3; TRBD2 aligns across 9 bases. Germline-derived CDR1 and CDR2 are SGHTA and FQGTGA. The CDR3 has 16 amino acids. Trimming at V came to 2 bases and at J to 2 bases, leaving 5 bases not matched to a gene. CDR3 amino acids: CASSLLAGGPTDTQYF. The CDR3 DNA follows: TGTGCCAGCAGCTTACTCGCGGGGGGGCCCACAGATACGCAGTATTTT.

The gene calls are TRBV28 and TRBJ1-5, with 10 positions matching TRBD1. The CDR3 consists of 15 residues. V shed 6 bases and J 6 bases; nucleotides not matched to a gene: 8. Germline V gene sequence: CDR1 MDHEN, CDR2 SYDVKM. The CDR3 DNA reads TGTGCCAGCAGCCGGGGACAGGGGCGTGGTCAGCCCCAGCATTTT. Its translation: CASSRGQGRGQPQHF.

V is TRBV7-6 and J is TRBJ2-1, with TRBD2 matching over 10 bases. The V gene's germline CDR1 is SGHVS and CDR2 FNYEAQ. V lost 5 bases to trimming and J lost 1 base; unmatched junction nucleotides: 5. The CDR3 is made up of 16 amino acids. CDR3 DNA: TGTGCCAGCAGCCCAAGACTAGCGGGTTCCTACAATGAGCAGTTCTTC. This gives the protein CASSPRLAGSYNEQFF. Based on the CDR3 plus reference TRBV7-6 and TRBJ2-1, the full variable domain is GAGVSQSPRYKVTKRGQDVALRCDPISGHVSLYWYRQALGQGPEFLTYFNYEAQQDKSGLPNDRFSAERPEGSISTLTIQRTEQRDSAMYRCASSPRLAGSYNEQFFGPGTRLTVL.

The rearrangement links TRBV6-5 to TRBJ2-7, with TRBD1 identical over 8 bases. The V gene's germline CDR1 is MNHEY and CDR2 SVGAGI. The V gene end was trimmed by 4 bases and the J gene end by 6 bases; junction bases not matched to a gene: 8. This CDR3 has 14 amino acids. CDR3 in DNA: TGTGCCAGCAGTTCCAGGACAGGGCTAAGCGAGCAGTACTTC. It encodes CASSSRTGLSEQYF.

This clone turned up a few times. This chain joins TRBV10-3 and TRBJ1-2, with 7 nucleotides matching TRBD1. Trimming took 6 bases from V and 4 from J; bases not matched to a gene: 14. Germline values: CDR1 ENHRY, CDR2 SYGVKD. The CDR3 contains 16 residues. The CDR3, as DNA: TGTGCCATCAGCCAGACCGGGGACAGTTCCCTCTATGGCTACACCTTC. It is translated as CAISQTGDSSLYGYTF.